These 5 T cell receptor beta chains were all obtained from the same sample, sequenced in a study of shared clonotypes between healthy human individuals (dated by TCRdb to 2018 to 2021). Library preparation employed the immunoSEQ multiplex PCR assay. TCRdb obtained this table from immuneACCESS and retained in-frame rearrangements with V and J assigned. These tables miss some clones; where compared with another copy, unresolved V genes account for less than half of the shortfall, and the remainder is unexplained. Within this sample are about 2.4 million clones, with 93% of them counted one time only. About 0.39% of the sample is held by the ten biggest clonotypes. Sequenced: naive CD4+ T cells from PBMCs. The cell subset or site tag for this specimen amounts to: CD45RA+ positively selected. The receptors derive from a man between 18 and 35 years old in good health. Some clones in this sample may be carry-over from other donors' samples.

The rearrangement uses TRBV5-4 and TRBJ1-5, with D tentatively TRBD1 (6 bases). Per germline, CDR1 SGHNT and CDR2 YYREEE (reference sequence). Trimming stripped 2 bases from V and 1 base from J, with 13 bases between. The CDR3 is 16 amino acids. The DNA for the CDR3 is TGTGCCAGCAGCTTTTTCACAGGGCTGAGCAATCAGCCCCAGCATTTT. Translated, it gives CASSFFTGLSNQPQHF.

CDR3 sequence reads: CASGPAGAGDTQYF. CDR3 nucleotides: TGTGCCAGCGGGCCAGCCGGGGCTGGTGATACGCAGTATTTT. The chain has TRBV28 and TRBJ2-3; D may be TRBD1 or TRBD2 (5 bases each). From germline, CDR1 is MDHEN and CDR2 SYDVKM. The CDR3 has 14 amino acids. Deletions cut 8 bases from V and 6 bases from J, with 18 bases between.

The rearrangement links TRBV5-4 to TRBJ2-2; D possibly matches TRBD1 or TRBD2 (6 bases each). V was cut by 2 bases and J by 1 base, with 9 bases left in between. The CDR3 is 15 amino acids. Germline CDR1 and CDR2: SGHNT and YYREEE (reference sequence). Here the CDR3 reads CASSFRGRNTGELFF. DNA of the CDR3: TGTGCCAGCAGCTTCCGGGGGCGGAACACCGGGGAGCTGTTTTTT.

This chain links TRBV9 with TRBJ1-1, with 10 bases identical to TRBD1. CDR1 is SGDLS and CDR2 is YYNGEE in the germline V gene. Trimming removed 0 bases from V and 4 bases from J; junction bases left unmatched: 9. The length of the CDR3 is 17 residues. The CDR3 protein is CASSVGGTGEGFTEAFF. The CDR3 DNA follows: TGTGCCAGCAGCGTAGGTGGGACAGGGGAAGGGTTCACTGAAGCTTTCTTT.

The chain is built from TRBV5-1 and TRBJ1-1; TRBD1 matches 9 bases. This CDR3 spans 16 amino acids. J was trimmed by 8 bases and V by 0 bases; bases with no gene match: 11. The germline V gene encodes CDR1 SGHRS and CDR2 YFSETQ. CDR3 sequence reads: CASSLGTGVPLSEAFF. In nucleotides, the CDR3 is TGCGCCAGCAGCTTGGGGACAGGGGTCCCTCTTTCCGAAGCTTTCTTT. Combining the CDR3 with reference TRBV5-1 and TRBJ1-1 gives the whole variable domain KAGVTQTPRYLIKTRGQQVTLSCSPISGHRSVSWYQQTPGQGLQFLFEYFSETQRNKGNFPGRFSGRQFSNSRSEMNVSTLELGDSALYLCASSLGTGVPLSEAFFGQGTRLTVV.